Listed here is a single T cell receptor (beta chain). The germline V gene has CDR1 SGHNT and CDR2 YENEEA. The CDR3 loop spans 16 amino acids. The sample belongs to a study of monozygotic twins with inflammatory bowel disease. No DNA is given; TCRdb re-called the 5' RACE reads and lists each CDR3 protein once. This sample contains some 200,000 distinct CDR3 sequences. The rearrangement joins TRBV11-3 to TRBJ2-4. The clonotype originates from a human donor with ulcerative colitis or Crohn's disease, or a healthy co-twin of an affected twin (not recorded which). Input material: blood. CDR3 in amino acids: CASSLRIRVAKNIQYF.